This TCR beta chain appears in the sequencing data of a study of blood T cell repertoires in COVID-19. Looking at the study overall: Whether acute or convalescent, the COVID-19 samples came from the United States, Italy and Spain. The cDNA or gDNA used as material had been derived from T cells, B-cell-depleted T cells, or PBMCs.

Seattle-derived patients entered the study during active infection and were followed longitudinally. In the authors' methods: Reference gene primer amplification gave estimated nucleated cell counts. Clones were read by immunoSEQ multiplex PCR, and TCRdb kept only the in-frame ones, dropping some. V and J calls and clone size are copied from that table; D and trimming were computed from the DNA. Altogether about 200,000 clones are present, about 76% being singletons, with the ten largest covering nearly 6%. The sequenced sample was peripheral blood. The sequence derives from a woman in her thirties or forties with COVID-19, enrolled during active disease.

The CDR3 is CASSLRGDANSPLHF. CDR3 DNA sequence: TGTGCCAGCAGCTTGCGGGGCGACGCCAATTCACCCCTCCACTTT. The rearrangement links TRBV7-9 to TRBJ1-6; the D gene is possibly TRBD1 (5 bases). V was trimmed by 3 bases and J by 7 bases, leaving 13 bases between them. Germline CDR1 is SEHNR and CDR2 is FQNEAQ (reference sequence). This CDR3 has 15 amino acids. The variable domain in full, completed from reference TRBV7-9 and TRBJ1-6, reads DTGVSQNPRHKITKRGQNVTFRCDPISEHNRLYWYRQTLGQGPEFLTYFQNEAQLEKSRLLSDRFSAERPKGSFSTLEIQRTEQGDSAMYLCASSLRGDANSPLHFGNGTRLTVT.